The 19 T cell receptor beta chains in this list originate from one sample, sequenced in a study of Ad26.COV2.S vaccination and SARS-CoV-2 variants. The treatment: around 19 received Ad26.COV2.S at low or high dose, single or two shots; several received placebo; per-sample allocation not given. Sampling took place 63 days after the first vaccine or placebo injection. This table comes from immunoSEQ multiplex PCR, and its TCRdb copy is limited to in-frame clones, with some not included. This sample yields about 330,000 clones, of which almost 90% are seen a single time; 4.5% to 7% belongs to the top ten. The sample in question was peripheral blood, obtained in a trial of Ad26.COV2.S vaccine versus placebo. These receptors all stem from a person aged 18-60 years who received the Ad26.COV2.S COVID-19 vaccine or a placebo.

The V and J genes are TRBV6-2 or TRBV6-3 and TRBJ1-4; tentatively, D is TRBD1 (6 bases). Germline V gene sequence: CDR1 MNHEY, CDR2 SVGEGT. The CDR3 loop spans 16 amino acids. V was trimmed by 2 bases and J by 8 bases, leaving 18 bases between them. This chain's CDR3 is CASSYHGTRDKEKLFF. The CDR3 nucleotides read TGTGCCAGCAGTTACCATGGGACCAGGGACAAAGAAAAACTGTTTTTT.

The chain uses TRBV4-1 and TRBJ2-5; no reliable D call. The V end lost 2 bases, the J end lost 5 bases, and 9 bases lay between the germline ends. This CDR3 region has 13 residues. CDR1 MGHRA and CDR2 YSYEKL come from the germline V gene. The CDR3 is CASSQLPRETQYF. DNA of the CDR3: TGCGCCAGCAGCCAATTACCCCGGGAGACCCAGTACTTC.

This clone was seen a handful of times. DNA of the CDR3: TGTGCCAGCAGTGAACAGGGGGCGACTAACTATGGCTACACCTTC. This codes for CASSEQGATNYGYTF. The chain is built from TRBV2 and TRBJ1-2, with 8 bases fitting TRBD1. V lost 2 bases, J lost 0 bases, and 2 bases stayed unmatched. Germline CDR1 SNHLY, CDR2 FYNNEI. The CDR3 covers 15 residues.

The chain links TRBV18 to TRBJ2-3; 7 bases are a match to TRBD2. With V trimmed by 3 bases and J by 0 bases, 6 bases remained unmatched. In germline, CDR1 is KGHSH, CDR2 LQKENI. The CDR3 has 16 amino acids. The CDR3 coding sequence is TGTGCCAGCTCACCCTCTGGGGGGGGGAGCACAGATACGCAGTATTTT. Amino acids: CASSPSGGGSTDTQYF.

The rearrangement links TRBV4-3 to TRBJ1-1; no clear D. The CDR3 contains 15 residues. CDR1 is LGHNA and CDR2 is YSLEER in the germline V gene. With 0 bases removed from V and 3 bases from J, the gap between germline ends came to 11 bases. The CDR3 nucleotides are TGCGCCAGCAGCCAAGATTACCCCGTGGACACTGAAGCTTTCTTT. This encodes CASSQDYPVDTEAFF.

This clone was detected only a few times. The rearrangement uses TRBV7-9 and TRBJ2-7; maybe TRBD2 (6 bases). The ends were cut back, 8 bases at V and 0 bases at J, with 8 bases in the middle. Germline-derived CDR1 and CDR2 are SEHNR and FQNEAQ (reference sequence). The CDR3 is 12 amino acids. CDR3 region: CASHGGSYEQYF. The CDR3 DNA sequence: TGTGCCAGCCACGGGGGCTCCTACGAGCAGTACTTC.

This rearrangement joins TRBV10-3 to TRBJ1-2; possible D gene TRBD1, 5 bases. Germline V gene data show CDR1 as ENHRY and CDR2 as SYGVKD. The V end was cut by 6 bases, the J end by 3 bases, with 17 bases between. The CDR3 is 15 amino acids. This CDR3 is CAIRGGITRDYGYTF. CDR3 DNA: TGTGCCATCAGGGGGGGAATTACACGGGACTATGGCTACACCTTC.

The V call is TRBV25-1, the J call TRBJ2-7, with TRBD1 as a possible D gene (5 bases). Trimming stripped 3 bases from V and 5 bases from J, with 11 bases between. This CDR3 is built from 13 residues. Germline V gene sequence: CDR1 MGHDK, CDR2 SYGVNS. DNA for the CDR3: TGTGCCAGCAGTGACAGGGTTCCTGACGAGCAGTACTTC. This encodes CASSDRVPDEQYF.

The J gene is TRBJ1-2, the V gene TRBV13; no reliable D call. V was pared by 10 bases and J by 4 bases, with 25 bases between. Germline values: CDR1 PRHDT, CDR2 FYEKMQ (reference sequence). The CDR3 spans 16 residues. The CDR3 nucleotides read TGTGCCACCCCACCTCACCGGGCAGCTCGATTCTATGGCTACACCTTC. It translates to CATPPHRAARFYGYTF.

This clone was observed once. The V gene is TRBV14, the J gene TRBJ2-3, with no clear D. Germline-derived CDR1 and CDR2 are SGHDN and FVKESK. V dropped 3 bases and J dropped 6 bases, with 16 bases sitting between them. This CDR3 spans 15 amino acids. The CDR3 protein is CASSQSAVRSDTQYF. CDR3 sequence (DNA): TGTGCCAGCAGCCAGTCGGCCGTGAGGTCCGATACGCAGTATTTT.

The chain employs TRBV11-2 and TRBJ2-1; TRBD2 is a possible D gene (6 bases). The CDR3 has 17 residues. The germline CDR1 and CDR2 sequences are SGHAT and FQNNGV. The V gene lost 1 base and the J gene lost 0 bases, with 13 bases spanning the gap. The CDR3 protein is CASSLGTSWSSYNEQFF. CDR3 bases: TGTGCCAGCAGCTTAGGAACTAGCTGGAGCTCCTACAATGAGCAGTTCTTC.

V is TRBV6-5 and J is TRBJ1-6; the D gene is possibly TRBD1 (5 bases). The CDR3 totals 14 residues. Germline values: CDR1 MNHEY, CDR2 SVGAGI. V lost 7 bases, J lost 3 bases, and 10 bases lay in between. The chain's CDR3 is CASTGRGYNSPLHF. The CDR3 nucleotides read TGTGCCAGCACCGGGAGGGGCTATAATTCACCCCTCCACTTT.

This clone was found a few times. This chain connects TRBV6-2 or TRBV6-3 to TRBJ1-5, with 8 bases aligning to TRBD1. The germline V gene has CDR1 MNHEY and CDR2 SVGEGT. The CDR3 is made up of 15 amino acids. V shed 0 bases, J shed 6 bases, and the junction held 4 bases outside the gene matches. The CDR3 DNA follows: TGTGCCAGCAGTTACTCCCAGGGGGCTGGTCAGCCCCAGCATTTT. Its translation: CASSYSQGAGQPQHF.

The chain combines TRBV2 with TRBJ1-6; D gene ambiguous. V gave up 6 bases and J gave up 0 bases, with 12 bases separating them. Germline V gene data show CDR1 as SNHLY and CDR2 as FYNNEI. CDR3 length equals 16 residues. The CDR3 reads CASSQDEGSYNSPLHF. CDR3 DNA: TGTGCCAGCAGCCAAGACGAGGGCTCCTATAATTCACCCCTCCACTTT. Based on the CDR3 plus reference TRBV2 and TRBJ1-6, the full variable domain is EPEVTQTPSHQVTQMGQEVILRCVPISNHLYFYWYRQILGQKVEFLVSFYNNEISEKSEIFDDQFSVERPDGSNFTLKIRSTKLEDSAMYFCASSQDEGSYNSPLHFGNGTRLTVT.

The V gene is TRBV11-2, the J gene TRBJ2-1; TRBD2 matches 8 bases. The germline V gene encodes CDR1 SGHAT and CDR2 FQNNGV. The length of the CDR3 is 17 residues. The J segment lost 1 base and the V segment lost 4 bases, leaving 9 bases of the junction unmatched. The CDR3 region has the DNA TGTGCCAGCAGCTCCCCTGGGGCGGGAGGTTCCTACAATGAGCAGTTCTTC. Translated: CASSSPGAGGSYNEQFF.

The chain carries TRBV9 and TRBJ2-3; 7 bases align to TRBD1. The CDR3 consists of 15 residues. V lost 3 bases and J lost 0; bases outside the gene matches: 4. CDR1 SGDLS and CDR2 YYNGEE come from the germline V gene. In DNA, the CDR3 is TGTGCCAGCAGCGAACAGGGGATCAGCACAGATACGCAGTATTTT. Translating it yields CASSEQGISTDTQYF.

The chain is built from TRBV20-1 and TRBJ1-1; D remains unclear. Trimming took off 3 bases at V and 5 bases at J, with 10 bases between the two ends. CDR1 and CDR2 from the germline V gene are DFQATT and SNEGSKA (reference sequence). There are 12 residues in the CDR3. The CDR3 protein is CSASFGWTEAFF. The DNA of the CDR3 is TGCAGTGCTAGTTTCGGGTGGACTGAAGCTTTCTTT.

V gene TRBV6-2 or TRBV6-3 combines with J gene TRBJ2-1; D gene unclear. Trimming removed 2 bases from V and 3 bases from J, with 8 bases in between. Per germline, CDR1 MNHEY and CDR2 SVGEGT. The CDR3 consists of 14 residues. The CDR3, as DNA: TGTGCCAGCAGTTACCCCCCCAACTACAATGAGCAGTTCTTC. This encodes CASSYPPNYNEQFF.

The CDR3 DNA follows: TGTGCCAGCAGCTCCCGACTAGTAGAGACCCAGTACTTC. Its protein product is CASSSRLVETQYF. This rearrangement joins TRBV7-3 to TRBJ2-5; D may be TRBD2 (6 bases). The CDR3 contains 13 residues. Germline CDR1 reads SGHTA; CDR2 reads FQGTGA. V was clipped by 4 bases and J by 4 bases, with 10 bases between them.